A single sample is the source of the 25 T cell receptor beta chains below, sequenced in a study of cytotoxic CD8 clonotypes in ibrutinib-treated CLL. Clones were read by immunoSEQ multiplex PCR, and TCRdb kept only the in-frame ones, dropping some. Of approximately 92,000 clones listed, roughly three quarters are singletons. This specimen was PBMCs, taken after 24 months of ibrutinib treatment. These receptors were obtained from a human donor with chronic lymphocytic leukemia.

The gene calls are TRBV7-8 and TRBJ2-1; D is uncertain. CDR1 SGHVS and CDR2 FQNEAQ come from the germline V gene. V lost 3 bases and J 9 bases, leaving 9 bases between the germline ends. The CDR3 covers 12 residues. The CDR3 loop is CASSFRSGEQFF. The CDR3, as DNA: TGTGCCAGCAGCTTTAGATCAGGTGAGCAGTTCTTC.

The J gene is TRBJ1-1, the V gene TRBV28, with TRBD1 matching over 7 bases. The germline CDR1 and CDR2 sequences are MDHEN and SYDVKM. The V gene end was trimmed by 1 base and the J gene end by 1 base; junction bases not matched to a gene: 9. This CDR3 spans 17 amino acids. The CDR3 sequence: CASSLYPMRQGNTEAFF. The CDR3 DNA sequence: TGTGCCAGCAGTTTATACCCAATGAGACAGGGGAACACTGAAGCTTTCTTT.

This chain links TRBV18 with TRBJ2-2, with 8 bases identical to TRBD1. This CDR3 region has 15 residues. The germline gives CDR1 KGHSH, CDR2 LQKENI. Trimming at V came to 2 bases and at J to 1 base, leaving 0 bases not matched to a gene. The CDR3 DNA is TGTGCCAGCTCACCAGGGACAGGGAACACCGGGGAGCTGTTTTTT. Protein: CASSPGTGNTGELFF. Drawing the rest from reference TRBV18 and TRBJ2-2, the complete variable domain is NAGVMQNPRHLVRRRGQEARLRCSPMKGHSHVYWYRQLPEEGLKFMVYLQKENIIDESGMPKERFSAEFPKEGPSILRIQQVVRGDSAAYFCASSPGTGNTGELFFGEGSRLTVL.

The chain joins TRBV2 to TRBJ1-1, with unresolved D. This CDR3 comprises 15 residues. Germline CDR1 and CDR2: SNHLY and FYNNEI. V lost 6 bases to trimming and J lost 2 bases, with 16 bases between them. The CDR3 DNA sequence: TGTGCCAGCAGCAGAAGTTCCCTCTCTAACACTGAAGCTTTCTTT. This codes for CASSRSSLSNTEAFF.

The CDR3 DNA follows: TGTGCCAGCAGGGGGATCCAAGAGACCCAGTACTTC. Translation gives CASRGIQETQYF. This chain uses TRBV25-1 with TRBJ2-5, with unresolved D. The germline gives CDR1 MGHDK, CDR2 SYGVNS. CDR3 length: 12 residues. Trimming removed 6 bases from V and 1 base from J, with 6 bases in between.

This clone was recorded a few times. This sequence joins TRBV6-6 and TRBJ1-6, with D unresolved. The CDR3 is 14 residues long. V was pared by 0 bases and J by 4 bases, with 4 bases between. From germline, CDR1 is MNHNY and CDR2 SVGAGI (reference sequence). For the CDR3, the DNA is TGTGCCAGCAGTTACTCGGCATATAATTCACCCCTCCACTTT. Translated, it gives CASSYSAYNSPLHF.

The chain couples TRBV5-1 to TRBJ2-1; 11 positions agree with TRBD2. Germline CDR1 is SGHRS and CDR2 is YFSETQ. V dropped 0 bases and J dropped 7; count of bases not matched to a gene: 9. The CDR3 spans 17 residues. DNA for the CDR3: TGCGCCAGCAGCTTGGTCTCGACTAGCGGGATGTTGAATGAGCAGTTCTTC. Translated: CASSLVSTSGMLNEQFF.

As DNA, the CDR3 is TGTGCCAGCAGCTTTCGTCAGGGGGCAGCAAAACTGTTTTTT. Amino acids: CASSFRQGAAKLFF. The chain recombines TRBV5-4 with TRBJ1-4; TRBD1 matches at 8 bases. With V trimmed by 2 bases and J by 10 bases, 7 bases remained unmatched. The CDR3 length is 14 residues. Germline assignment: CDR1 SGHNT and CDR2 YYREEE (reference sequence).

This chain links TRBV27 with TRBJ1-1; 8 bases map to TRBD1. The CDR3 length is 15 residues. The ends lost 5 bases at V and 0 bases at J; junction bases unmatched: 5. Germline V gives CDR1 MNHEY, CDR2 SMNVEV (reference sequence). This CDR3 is CASSRTGGMNTEAFF. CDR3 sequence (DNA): TGTGCCAGCAGTAGAACAGGGGGGATGAACACTGAAGCTTTCTTT.

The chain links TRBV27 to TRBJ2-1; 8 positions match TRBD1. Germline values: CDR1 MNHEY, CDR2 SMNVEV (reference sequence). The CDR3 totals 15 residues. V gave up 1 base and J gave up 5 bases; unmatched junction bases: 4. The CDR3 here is CASSLYRGTDNEQFF. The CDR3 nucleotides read TGTGCCAGCAGTTTATACAGGGGGACCGACAATGAGCAGTTCTTC.

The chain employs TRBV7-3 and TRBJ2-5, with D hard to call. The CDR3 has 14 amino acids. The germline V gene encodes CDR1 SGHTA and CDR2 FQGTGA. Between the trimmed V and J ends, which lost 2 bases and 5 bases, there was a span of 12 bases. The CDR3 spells CASSLGVLTETQYF. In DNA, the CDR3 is TGTGCCAGCAGCTTAGGAGTCTTGACGGAGACCCAGTACTTC.

The chain's CDR3 is CASAKAGTGGLNEQFF. The CDR3 nucleotides read TGTGCTAGTGCTAAAGCCGGGACAGGGGGCCTCAATGAGCAGTTCTTC. The chain uses TRBV12-5 and TRBJ2-1; 12 bases match TRBD1. Per the germline V gene, CDR1 is LGHNT and CDR2 is FRNRAP. V lost 7 bases to trimming and J lost 6 bases; unmatched junction nucleotides: 10. This CDR3 has 16 amino acids.

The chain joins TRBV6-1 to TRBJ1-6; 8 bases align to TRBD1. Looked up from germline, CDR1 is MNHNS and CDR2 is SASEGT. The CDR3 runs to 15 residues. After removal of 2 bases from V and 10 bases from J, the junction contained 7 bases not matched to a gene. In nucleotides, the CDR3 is TGTGCCAGCAGTGAAATCGACAGGGGCGCCTCACCCCTCCACTTT. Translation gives CASSEIDRGASPLHF.

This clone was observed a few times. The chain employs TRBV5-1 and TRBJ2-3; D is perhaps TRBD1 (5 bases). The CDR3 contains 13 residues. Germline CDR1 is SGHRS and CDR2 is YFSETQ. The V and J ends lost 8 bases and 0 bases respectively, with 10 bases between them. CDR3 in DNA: TGCGCCAGTCTAGGGGATAGCACAGATACGCAGTATTTT. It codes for CASLGDSTDTQYF.

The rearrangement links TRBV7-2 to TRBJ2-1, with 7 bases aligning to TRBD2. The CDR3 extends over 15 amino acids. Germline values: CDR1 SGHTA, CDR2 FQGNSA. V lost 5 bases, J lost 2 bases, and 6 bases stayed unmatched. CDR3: CASSPGLAAYNEQFF. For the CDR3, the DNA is TGTGCCAGCAGCCCCGGGCTAGCGGCCTACAATGAGCAGTTCTTC.

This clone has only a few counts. The DNA of the CDR3 is TGTGCCAGCAGCCCTCAGGCGGACACTGAAGCTTTCTTT. Encoded protein: CASSPQADTEAFF. The chain is built from TRBV5-6 and TRBJ1-1; D gene ambiguous. There are 13 residues in the CDR3. The V and J ends lost 4 bases and 3 bases respectively, with 10 bases between them. Germline CDR1 is SGHDT and CDR2 is YYEEEE.

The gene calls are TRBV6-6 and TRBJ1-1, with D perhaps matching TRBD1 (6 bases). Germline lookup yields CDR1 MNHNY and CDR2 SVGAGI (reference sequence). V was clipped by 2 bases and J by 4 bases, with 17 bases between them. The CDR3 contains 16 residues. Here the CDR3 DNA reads TGTGCCAGCAGTTACCTAGGAGGGGGTGGAGTCACTGAAGCTTTCTTT. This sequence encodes CASSYLGGGGVTEAFF.

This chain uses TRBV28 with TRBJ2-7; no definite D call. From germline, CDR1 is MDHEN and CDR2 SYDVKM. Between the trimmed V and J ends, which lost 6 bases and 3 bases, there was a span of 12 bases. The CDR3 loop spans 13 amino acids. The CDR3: CASRTSGNYEQYF. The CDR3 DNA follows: TGTGCCAGCAGGACCAGTGGGAACTACGAGCAGTACTTC.

CDR3 sequence (DNA): TGCGCCAGCAGCCACCACCTGGTGGGTTTTAACGGTCAGCCCCAGCATTTT. Translating it yields CASSHHLVGFNGQPQHF. The V call is TRBV4-1, the J call TRBJ1-5; D unresolved. The V end lost 3 bases, the J end lost 6 bases, and 21 bases lay between the germline ends. Germline CDR1 MGHRA, CDR2 YSYEKL. The CDR3 is 17 amino acids.

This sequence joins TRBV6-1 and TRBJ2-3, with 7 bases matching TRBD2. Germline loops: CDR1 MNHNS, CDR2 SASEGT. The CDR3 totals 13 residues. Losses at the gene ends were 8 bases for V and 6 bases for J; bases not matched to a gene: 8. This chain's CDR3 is CASRGTTTDTQYF. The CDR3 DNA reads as TGTGCCAGCCGCGGGACTACCACGGATACGCAGTATTTT.

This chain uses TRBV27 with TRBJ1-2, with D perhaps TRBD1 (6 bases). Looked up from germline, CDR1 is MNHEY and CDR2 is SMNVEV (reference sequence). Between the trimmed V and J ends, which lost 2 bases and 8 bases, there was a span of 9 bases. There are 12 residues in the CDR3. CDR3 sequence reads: CASSLTGNGYTF. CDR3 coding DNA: TGTGCCAGCAGTTTAACAGGGAACGGCTACACCTTC.

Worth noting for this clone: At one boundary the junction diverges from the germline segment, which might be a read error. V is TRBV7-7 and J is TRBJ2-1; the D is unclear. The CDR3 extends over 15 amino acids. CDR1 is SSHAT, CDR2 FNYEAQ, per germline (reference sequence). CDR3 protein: CASSSRISSYNEQFF. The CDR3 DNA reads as TGTGCTAGCAGCTCCCGGATTAGCTCCTACAATGAGCAGTTCTTC.

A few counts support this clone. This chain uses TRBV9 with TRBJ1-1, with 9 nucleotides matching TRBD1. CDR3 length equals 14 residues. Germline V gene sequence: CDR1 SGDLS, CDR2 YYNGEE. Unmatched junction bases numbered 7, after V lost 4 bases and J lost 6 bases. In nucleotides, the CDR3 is TGTGCCAGCAGCTTACGACAGGGGGACCCTGAAGCTTTCTTT. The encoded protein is CASSLRQGDPEAFF.

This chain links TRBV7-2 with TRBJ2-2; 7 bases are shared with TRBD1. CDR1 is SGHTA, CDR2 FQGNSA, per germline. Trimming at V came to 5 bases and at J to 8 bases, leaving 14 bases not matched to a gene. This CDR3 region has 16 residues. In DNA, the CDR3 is TGTGCCAGCAGCACCGCTCTTGGACAGGCTATAGGGGAGCTGTTTTTT. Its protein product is CASSTALGQAIGELFF.

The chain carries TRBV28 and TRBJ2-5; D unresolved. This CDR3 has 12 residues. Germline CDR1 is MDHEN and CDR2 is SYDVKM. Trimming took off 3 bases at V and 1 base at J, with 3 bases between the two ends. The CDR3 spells CASSLIQETQYF. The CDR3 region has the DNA TGTGCCAGCAGTTTGATCCAAGAGACCCAGTACTTC.